The following is a T cell receptor beta chain sequence with its context. Produced via immunoSEQ multiplex PCR; TCRdb's table is partial and in-frame only. The sample lists tens of thousands of clones, around nine tenths occurring once. This sample stems from a study of T cell changes during pregnancy in multiple sclerosis. Trimming removed 4 bases from V and 6 bases from J, with 7 bases in between. There are 11 residues in the CDR3. Germline V CDR1 and CDR2: LGHNA, YSLEER. The material was peripheral blood, obtained in the third trimester of pregnancy. The clonotype originates from a female donor with multiple sclerosis, enrolled in a pregnancy study. The chain is built from TRBV4-3 and TRBJ2-7, with D perhaps matching TRBD2 (5 bases). The CDR3 loop reads CASSRGLEQYF. The CDR3 DNA follows: TGCGCCAGCAGCCGCGGACTCGAGCAGTACTTC.